This TCR beta chain emerged from a study of cytomegalovirus exposure and HLA in healthy donors. Study-level results: Upon later analysis, HLA-associated TCR beta chains proved more clonally expanded than other, equally common chains.

The CDR3 spans 15 residues. The germline V gene has CDR1 WSHSY and CDR2 SAAADI. The V and J ends lost 3 bases and 0 bases respectively, with 9 bases between them. Worth noting for this clone: Its antigen remains unidentified.

The PCR was carried out with 60 Vbeta primers and 13 Jbeta primers. TCRdb's table, derived via immunoSEQ multiplex PCR, lists solely in-frame clones and lacks some. The table shows over 40,000 clones, with around 90% occurring only once. This chain links TRBV10-2 with TRBJ1-3; no clear D. The source material was PBMCs. The sequence derives from a woman aged 40 to 50 in good health and CMV-seropositive. CDR3 in amino acids: CASSEQKSSGNTIYF. The CDR3 region has the DNA TGCGCCAGCAGTGAACAGAAGAGCTCTGGAAACACCATATATTTT.